This T cell receptor beta chain was recorded in a study of T-cell memory formation after mild COVID-19. This clonotype was counted a few times. TCRdb passed the 5' RACE reads through MiXCR, listing each CDR3 protein once. The sample lists 550,000 to 650,000 distinct CDR3 sequences; around 16% were seen once. Trimming stripped 6 bases from V and 2 bases from J, with 19 bases between. CDR1 and CDR2 from the germline V gene are SQVTM and ANQGSEA. This CDR3 spans 15 amino acids. The sequence was collected from an adult woman who had mild COVID-19 (a few samples of this study predate the infection). Cell type and time point are not known. The genes are TRBV29-1 and TRBJ2-5, with D possibly being TRBD2 (6 bases). The material sequenced was PBMCs or a T cell subset sorted from them (not recorded which). The DNA for the CDR3 is TGCAGCGTCGCGCATTACGGGACTCGGCAAGAGACCCAGTACTTC. Its translation: CSVAHYGTRQETQYF.